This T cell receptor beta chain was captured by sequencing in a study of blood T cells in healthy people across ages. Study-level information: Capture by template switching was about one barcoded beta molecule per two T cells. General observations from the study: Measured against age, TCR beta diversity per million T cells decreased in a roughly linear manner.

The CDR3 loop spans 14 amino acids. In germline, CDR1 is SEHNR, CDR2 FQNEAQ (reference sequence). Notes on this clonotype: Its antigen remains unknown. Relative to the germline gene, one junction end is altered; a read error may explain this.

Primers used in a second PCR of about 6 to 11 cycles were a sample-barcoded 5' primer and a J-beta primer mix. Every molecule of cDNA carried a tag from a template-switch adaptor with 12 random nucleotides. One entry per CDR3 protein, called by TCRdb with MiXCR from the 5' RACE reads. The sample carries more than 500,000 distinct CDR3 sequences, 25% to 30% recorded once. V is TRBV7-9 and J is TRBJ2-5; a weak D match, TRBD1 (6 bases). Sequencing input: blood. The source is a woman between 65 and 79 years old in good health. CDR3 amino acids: CASSLAGARETQYF. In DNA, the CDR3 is TGTGCTAGCAGCTTAGCAGGGGCGCGGGAGACCCAGTACTTC.